This TCR beta chain was profiled in a study of identifying expanded T cells in peripheral blood. General observations from the study: Technical replicates showed about 1.2 changed clones; around 2 weeks roughly 18; four weeks 19. Variance in clone template counts between approximately 2-week samples significantly increased with total template count across all healthy donors.

The V end lost 6 bases, the J end lost 0 bases, and 11 bases lay between the germline ends. Germline assignment: CDR1 SGHAT and CDR2 FQNNGV. The CDR3 loop spans 14 amino acids. This clone was seen once. Its antigen is still unknown. Profiling relied on immunoSEQ multiplex PCR, and the TCRdb table lists in-frame clones only, not all of them. The sample lists around 78,000 clones, 70% to 90% seen once, with 15% to 20% in the top ten. The sequenced sample was blood. The chain recombines TRBV11-2 with TRBJ2-5, with no clear D. This clonotype was obtained from a person aged 18 to 75 in good health. The DNA for the CDR3 is TGTGCCAGCAGTAAACGGGCAAACCAAGAGACCCAGTACTTC. Its translation is CASSKRANQETQYF.